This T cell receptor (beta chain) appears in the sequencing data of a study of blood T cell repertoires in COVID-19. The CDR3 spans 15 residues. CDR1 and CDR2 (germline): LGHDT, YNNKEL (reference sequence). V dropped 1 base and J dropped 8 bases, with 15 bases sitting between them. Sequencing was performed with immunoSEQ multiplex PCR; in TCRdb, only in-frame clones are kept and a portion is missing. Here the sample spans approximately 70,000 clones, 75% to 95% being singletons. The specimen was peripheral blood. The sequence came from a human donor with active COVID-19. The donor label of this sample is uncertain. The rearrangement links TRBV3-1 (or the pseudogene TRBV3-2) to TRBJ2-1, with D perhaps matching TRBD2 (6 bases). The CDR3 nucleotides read TGTGCCAGCAGCCAAGCTGGAGGGAGTGTGGATGAGCAGTTCTTC. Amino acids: CASSQAGGSVDEQFF.